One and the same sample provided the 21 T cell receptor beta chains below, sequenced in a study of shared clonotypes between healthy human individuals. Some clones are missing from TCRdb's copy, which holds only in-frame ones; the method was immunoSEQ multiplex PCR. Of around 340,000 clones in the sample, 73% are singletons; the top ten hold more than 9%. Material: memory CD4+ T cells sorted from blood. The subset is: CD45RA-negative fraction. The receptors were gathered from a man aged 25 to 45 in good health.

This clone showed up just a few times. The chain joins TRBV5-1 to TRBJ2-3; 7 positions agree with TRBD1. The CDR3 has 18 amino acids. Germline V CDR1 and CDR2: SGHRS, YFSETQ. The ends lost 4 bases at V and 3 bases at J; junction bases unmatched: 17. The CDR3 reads CASSLGTEAVRWTDTQYF. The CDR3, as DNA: TGCGCCAGCAGCCTCGGGACAGAGGCCGTGCGTTGGACAGATACGCAGTATTTT.

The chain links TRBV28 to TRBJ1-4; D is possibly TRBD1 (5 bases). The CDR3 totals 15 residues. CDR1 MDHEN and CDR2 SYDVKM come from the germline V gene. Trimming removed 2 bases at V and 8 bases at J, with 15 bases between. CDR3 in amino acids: CASSLRGGGWEKLFF. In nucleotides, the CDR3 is TGTGCCAGCAGTTTAAGGGGTGGGGGTTGGGAAAAACTGTTTTTT.

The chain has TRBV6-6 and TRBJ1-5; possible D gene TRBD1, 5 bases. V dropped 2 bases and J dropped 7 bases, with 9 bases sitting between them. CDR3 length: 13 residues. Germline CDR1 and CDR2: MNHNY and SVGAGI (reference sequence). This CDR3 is CASSYVGGQPQHF. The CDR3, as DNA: TGTGCCAGCAGTTACGTTGGGGGACAGCCCCAGCATTTT.

The CDR3 is CASSPQGAAEKTQYF. The CDR3 nucleotides are TGCGCCAGCAGCCCACAGGGGGCGGCAGAAAAGACCCAGTACTTC. The V and J genes are TRBV5-1 and TRBJ2-5; 9 bases line up with TRBD1. The CDR3 runs to 15 residues. The germline CDR1 and CDR2 sequences are SGHRS and YFSETQ. The junction had 10 bases not matched to a gene; V was cut back by 4 bases and J by 6 bases.

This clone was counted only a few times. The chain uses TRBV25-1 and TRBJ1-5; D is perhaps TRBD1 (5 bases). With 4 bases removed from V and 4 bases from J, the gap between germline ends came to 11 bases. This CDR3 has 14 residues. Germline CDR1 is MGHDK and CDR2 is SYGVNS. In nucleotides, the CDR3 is TGTGCCAGCAGTGGGGGGGGGACTAATCAGCCCCAGCATTTT. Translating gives CASSGGGTNQPQHF.

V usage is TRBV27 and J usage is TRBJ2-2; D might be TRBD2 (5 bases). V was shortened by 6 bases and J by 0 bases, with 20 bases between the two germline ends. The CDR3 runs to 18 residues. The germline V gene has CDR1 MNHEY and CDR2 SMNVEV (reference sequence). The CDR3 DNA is TGTGCCAGCAGACCCACCCCCCTGGCGGGTTCGAACACCGGGGAGCTGTTTTTT. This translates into CASRPTPLAGSNTGELFF.

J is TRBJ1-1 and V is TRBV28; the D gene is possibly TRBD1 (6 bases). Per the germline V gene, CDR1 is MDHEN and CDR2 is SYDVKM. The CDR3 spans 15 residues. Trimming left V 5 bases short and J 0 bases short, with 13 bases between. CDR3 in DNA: TGTGCCAGCAGTCCCACAGGGTTCATGAACACTGAAGCTTTCTTT. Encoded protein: CASSPTGFMNTEAFF.

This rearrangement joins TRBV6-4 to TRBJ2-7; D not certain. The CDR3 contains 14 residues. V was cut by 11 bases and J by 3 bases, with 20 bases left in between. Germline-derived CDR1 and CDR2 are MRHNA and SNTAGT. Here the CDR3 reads CAGPRCLLVYEQYF. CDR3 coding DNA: TGTGCCGGCCCCAGGTGCTTACTGGTCTACGAGCAGTACTTC.

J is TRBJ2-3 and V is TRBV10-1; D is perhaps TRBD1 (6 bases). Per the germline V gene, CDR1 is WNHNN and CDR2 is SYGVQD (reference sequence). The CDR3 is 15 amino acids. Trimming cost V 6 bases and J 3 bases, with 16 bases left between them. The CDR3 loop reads CASRQGAHVTDTQYF. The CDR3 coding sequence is TGCGCCAGCAGACAGGGAGCACATGTTACAGATACGCAGTATTTT.

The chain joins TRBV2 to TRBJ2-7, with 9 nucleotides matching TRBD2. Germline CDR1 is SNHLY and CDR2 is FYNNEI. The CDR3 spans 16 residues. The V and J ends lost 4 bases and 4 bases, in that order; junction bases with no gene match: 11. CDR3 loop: CASSVLGTSLSYEQYF. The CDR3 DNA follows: TGTGCCAGCAGTGTCTTGGGGACTAGCCTCTCTTACGAGCAGTACTTC.

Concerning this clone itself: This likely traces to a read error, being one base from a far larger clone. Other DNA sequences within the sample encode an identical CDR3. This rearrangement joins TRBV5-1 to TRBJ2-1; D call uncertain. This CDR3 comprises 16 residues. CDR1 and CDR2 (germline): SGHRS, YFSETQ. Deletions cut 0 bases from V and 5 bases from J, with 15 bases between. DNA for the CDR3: TGCGCCAGCAGCTTGGATCCCGCACGCGGCCACAATGAGCAGTTCTTC. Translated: CASSLDPARGHNEQFF.

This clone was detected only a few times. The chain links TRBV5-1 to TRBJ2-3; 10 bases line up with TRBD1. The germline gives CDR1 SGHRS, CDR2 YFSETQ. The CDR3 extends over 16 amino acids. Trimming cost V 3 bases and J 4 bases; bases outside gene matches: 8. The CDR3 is CASSSGQGDWADTQYF. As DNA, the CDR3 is TGCGCCAGCAGCTCCGGACAGGGGGACTGGGCAGATACGCAGTATTTT.

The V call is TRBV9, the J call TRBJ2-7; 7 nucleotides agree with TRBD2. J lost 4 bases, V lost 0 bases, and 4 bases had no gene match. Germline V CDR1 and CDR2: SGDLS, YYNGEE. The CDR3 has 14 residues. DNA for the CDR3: TGTGCCAGCAGCGTAGAGCCTAGCGGTTACGAGCAGTACTTC. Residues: CASSVEPSGYEQYF.

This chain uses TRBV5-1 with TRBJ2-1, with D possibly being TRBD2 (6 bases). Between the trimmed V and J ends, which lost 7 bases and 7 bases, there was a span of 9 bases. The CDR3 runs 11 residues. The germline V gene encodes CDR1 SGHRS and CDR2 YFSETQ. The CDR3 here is CASSRGNEQFF. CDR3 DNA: TGCGCCAGCTCCCGGGGGAATGAGCAGTTCTTC. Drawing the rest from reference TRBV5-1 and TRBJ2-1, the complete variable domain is KAGVTQTPRYLIKTRGQQVTLSCSPISGHRSVSWYQQTPGQGLQFLFEYFSETQRNKGNFPGRFSGRQFSNSRSEMNVSTLELGDSALYLCASSRGNEQFFGPGTRLTVL.

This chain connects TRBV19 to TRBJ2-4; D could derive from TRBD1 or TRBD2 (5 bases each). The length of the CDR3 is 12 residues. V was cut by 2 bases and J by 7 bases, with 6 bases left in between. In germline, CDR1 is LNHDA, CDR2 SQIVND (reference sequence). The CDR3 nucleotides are TGTGCCAGTAGTATATGGGGGAACATTCAGTACTTC. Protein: CASSIWGNIQYF.

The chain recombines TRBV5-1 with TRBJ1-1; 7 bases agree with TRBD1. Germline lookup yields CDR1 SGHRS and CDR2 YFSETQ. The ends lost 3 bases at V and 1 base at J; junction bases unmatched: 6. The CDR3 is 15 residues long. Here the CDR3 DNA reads TGCGCCAGCAGCTGGGGGGACAGTAAGAACACTGAAGCTTTCTTT. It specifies CASSWGDSKNTEAFF.

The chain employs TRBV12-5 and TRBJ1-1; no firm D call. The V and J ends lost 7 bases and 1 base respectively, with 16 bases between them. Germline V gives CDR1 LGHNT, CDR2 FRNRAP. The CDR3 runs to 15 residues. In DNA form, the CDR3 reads TGTGCTAGTGTCCTCGCGGAGGGTGGGAACACTGAAGCTTTCTTT. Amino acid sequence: CASVLAEGGNTEAFF. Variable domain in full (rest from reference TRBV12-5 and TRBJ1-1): DARVTQTPRHKVTEMGQEVTMRCQPILGHNTVFWYRQTMMQGLELLAYFRNRAPLDDSGMPKDRFSAEMPDATLATLKIQPSEPRDSAVYFCASVLAEGGNTEAFFGQGTRLTVV.

CDR3 sequence reads: CASSPRVAVDETQYF. CDR3 nucleotides: TGTGCCAGCTCACCACGGGTTGCGGTTGATGAGACCCAGTACTTC. This chain joins TRBV18 and TRBJ2-5; D uncertain. The V gene's germline CDR1 is KGHSH and CDR2 LQKENI. Trimming left V 1 base short and J 5 bases short, with 14 bases between. This CDR3 comprises 15 residues.

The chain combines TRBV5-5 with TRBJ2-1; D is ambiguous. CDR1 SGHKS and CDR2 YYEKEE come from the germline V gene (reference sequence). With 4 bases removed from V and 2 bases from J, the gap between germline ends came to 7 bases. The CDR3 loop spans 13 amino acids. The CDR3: CASSQATYNEQFF. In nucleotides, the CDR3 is TGTGCCAGCAGCCAGGCCACCTACAATGAGCAGTTCTTC.

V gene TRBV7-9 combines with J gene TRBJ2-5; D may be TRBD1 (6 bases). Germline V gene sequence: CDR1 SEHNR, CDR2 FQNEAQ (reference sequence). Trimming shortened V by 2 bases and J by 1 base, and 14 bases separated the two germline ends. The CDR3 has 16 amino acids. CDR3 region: CASSLWGGGSQETQYF. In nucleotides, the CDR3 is TGTGCCAGCAGCTTATGGGGTGGGGGCAGCCAAGAGACCCAGTACTTC.

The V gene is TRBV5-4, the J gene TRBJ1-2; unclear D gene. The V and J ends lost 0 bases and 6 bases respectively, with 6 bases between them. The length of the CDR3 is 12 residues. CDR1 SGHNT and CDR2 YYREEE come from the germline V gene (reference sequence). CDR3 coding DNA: TGTGCCAGCAGCTTGGCTGGGGATGGCTACACCTTC. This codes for CASSLAGDGYTF.